The present entry profiles one T cell receptor beta chain with its context. Its antigen remains unknown. The data were taken from a study of shared clonotypes between healthy human individuals. CDR1 is SGHDT, CDR2 YYEEEE, per germline. The CDR3 sequence is 15 residues long. V was clipped by 4 bases and J by 3 bases; unmatched bases: 8. Whole-study results and caveats: All-four-donor shared clonotypes had higher generation probabilities than non-shared clonotypes did.

Each subset's genomic DNA was shared equally among a number of immunoSEQ plates. Data came from immunoSEQ multiplex PCR; TCRdb stores just in-frame clones and leaves some out. The data contain over a million clones, around 74% of them singletons. The J gene is TRBJ2-7, the V gene TRBV5-6; 9 bases align to TRBD1. The sequence came from a man between 18 and 35 years old in good health. Input material: memory CD4+ T cells sorted from blood. Noted subset: CD45RA-negative fraction. The chain's CDR3 is CASSLGTGMVYEQYF. CDR3 nucleotide sequence: TGTGCCAGCAGCCTCGGGACAGGGATGGTCTACGAGCAGTACTTC.